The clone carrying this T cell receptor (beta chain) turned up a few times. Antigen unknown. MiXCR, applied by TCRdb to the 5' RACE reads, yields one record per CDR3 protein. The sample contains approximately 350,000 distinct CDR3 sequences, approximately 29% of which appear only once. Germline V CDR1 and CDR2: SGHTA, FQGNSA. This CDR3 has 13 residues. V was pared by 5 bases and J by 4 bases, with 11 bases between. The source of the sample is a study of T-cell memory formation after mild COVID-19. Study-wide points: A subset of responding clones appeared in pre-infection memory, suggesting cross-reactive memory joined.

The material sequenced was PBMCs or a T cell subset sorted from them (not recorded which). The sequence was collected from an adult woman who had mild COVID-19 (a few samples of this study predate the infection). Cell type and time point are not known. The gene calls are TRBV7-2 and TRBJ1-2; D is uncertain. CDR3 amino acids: CASSPVTGYGYTF. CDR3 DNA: TGTGCCAGCAGCCCGGTAACGGGCTATGGCTACACCTTC.